The T cell receptor (beta chain) under discussion was sequenced for a study of T-cell reconstitution after alpha-beta-depleted transplantation in children. Trimming pared 1 base from V and 8 bases from J, leaving 16 bases between. CDR3 length: 15 residues. Germline-derived CDR1 and CDR2 are SGHRS and YFSETQ. Overall study results and limits: From surviving recipient T cells and thymic progenitors came the high day-60 TCRbeta diversity observed in some patients. After transplant, at about two months, alpha-beta T cells were reportedly derived from several hundred expanded graft clones. The main origin of T-cell counts and diversity one year after transplant was newly produced T cells.

Construction of the TCRbeta library involved unique molecular identifiers. In TCRdb, the PCR reads were re-called with MiXCR into one record per CDR3 protein. The sample lists about 580,000 distinct CDR3 sequences; 23% were seen once. For this clonotype: Antigen: not known.

The input for sequencing was PBMCs, mostly from graft donor cells, taken 360 days after TCRalphabeta/CD19-depleted stem cell transplant. The chain combines TRBV5-1 with TRBJ2-1; the D gene is possibly TRBD1 (6 bases). This sequence originates from a boy in the first two years of life who had a stem cell transplant for acute myeloid leukemia, so the T cells may come from the graft donor. For the CDR3, the DNA is TGCGCCAGCAGCTTGAGATCAGGGGATATCGATGAGCAGTTCTTC. Its translation is CASSLRSGDIDEQFF.